What follows describes a single T cell receptor beta chain. Its antigen is not identified. This specimen belongs to a study of TIL therapy for anti-PD-1-resistant metastatic lung cancer. Whole-study context: Patients had a median age of approximately 56 years (range roughly 38-75).

Broader study findings: The cohort had more treatment-naive, never-smoker and oncogene-addicted patients than typical.

The sample's time point: pre-treatment sample, taken before nivolumab and TIL therapy. Stage 4 NSCLC adults joined between 2017 and January 2020. The CDR3 has 14 amino acids. Germline V CDR1 and CDR2: PRHDT, FYEKMQ (reference sequence). V lost 2 bases and J lost 2, with 7 bases in between. This was the immunoSEQ v3 assay. The protocol was immunoSEQ multiplex PCR, while the TCRdb copy is restricted to in-frame clones and leaves out a portion. The top ten clones hold around 7.8% of a sample with about 21,000 clones, about 78% of them seen once. This TCR came from a person aged 30 to 80 with non-small cell lung cancer. This sequence joins TRBV13 and TRBJ1-3; D ambiguous. The sample in question was blood, obtained at baseline. The CDR3 is CASSLKGAGNTIYF. CDR3 in DNA: TGTGCCAGCAGCTTAAAGGGAGCTGGAAACACCATATATTTT.